These 6 T cell receptor beta chains were all obtained from the same sample, sequenced in a study of blood T cells in healthy people across ages. Combining a sample-barcoded 5' primer with a J-beta primer mix, a second PCR ran for about 7 to 12 cycles. TCRdb reprocessed the 5' RACE reads with MiXCR, giving one entry per CDR3 protein. The sample lists fewer than 950,000 distinct CDR3 sequences, around 36% occurring once. The source material was blood. The receptors originated from a man younger than 35 in good health.

With regard to this clonotype: A much larger clone differs from this one at a single base, so this may be a read error. DNA for the CDR3: TGTGCCGGCAGTTACTCGAGGGGTGAGCTTAATGAGCAGTTCTTC. Its translation is CAGSYSRGELNEQFF. The rearrangement joins TRBV6-6 to TRBJ2-1; D could derive from TRBD1 or TRBD2 (5 bases each). This CDR3 has 15 amino acids. CDR1 and CDR2 (germline): MNHNY, SVGAGI (reference sequence).

The rearrangement uses TRBV28 and TRBJ2-1; TRBD1 matches 8 bases. V lost 5 bases to trimming and J lost 7 bases; unmatched junction nucleotides: 7. The CDR3 is 14 residues long. Germline values: CDR1 MDHEN, CDR2 SYDVKM. The CDR3 is CASSNRQGRNEQFF. CDR3 sequence (DNA): TGTGCCAGCAGTAACAGACAGGGGAGAAATGAGCAGTTCTTC.

This clonotype was seen a handful of times. J is TRBJ1-1 and V is TRBV20-1; perhaps TRBD1 as D (6 bases). The CDR3 is 15 residues long. V dropped 2 bases and J dropped 0 bases, with 13 bases sitting between them. Germline values: CDR1 DFQATT, CDR2 SNEGSKA (reference sequence). The CDR3 nucleotides read TGCAGTGCTAGAACCCCACAGGGTTTGAACACTGAAGCTTTCTTT. It translates to CSARTPQGLNTEAFF.

The CDR3 DNA reads TGTGCCAGCAGCTTAGAGGGACTTCACTACGAGCAGTACTTC. Protein: CASSLEGLHYEQYF. This sequence joins TRBV7-3 and TRBJ2-7; the D gene is possibly TRBD2 (6 bases). Germline V gives CDR1 SGHTA, CDR2 FQGTGA. There are 14 residues in the CDR3. With 2 bases removed from V and 3 bases from J, the gap between germline ends came to 11 bases. Full variable domain (remainder filled in from reference TRBV7-3 and TRBJ2-7): GAGVSQTPSNKVTEKGKYVELRCDPISGHTALYWYRQSLGQGPEFLIYFQGTGAADDSGLPNDRFFAVRPEGSVSTLKIQRTERGDSAVYLCASSLEGLHYEQYFGPGTRLTVT.

This clonotype turned up a few times. The chain uses TRBV28 and TRBJ1-4; D unclear. The germline V and J ends were trimmed by 8 bases and 8 bases, with 18 bases remaining between them. The CDR3 runs 14 residues. Germline assignment: CDR1 MDHEN and CDR2 SYDVKM. As DNA, the CDR3 is TGTGCCAGCGGCCATCTCCCCTCGGGAGAAAAACTGTTTTTT. Translation gives CASGHLPSGEKLFF.

In this sample, this clonotype turned up a few times. This rearrangement joins TRBV12-3 or TRBV12-4 to TRBJ2-3; TRBD1 matches 12 bases. J lost 7 bases, V lost 5 bases, and 7 bases had no gene match. The CDR3 runs 15 residues. CDR3 loop: CASSPRDRGRYTQYF. The CDR3 DNA reads as TGTGCCAGCAGTCCACGGGACAGGGGGCGATATACGCAGTATTTT.